Listed below are T cell receptor beta chains from one sample, sequenced in a study of blood T cells in healthy people across ages. Via MiXCR, TCRdb re-called the 5' RACE reads, giving one row per CDR3 protein. The data contain roughly 500,000 distinct CDR3 sequences, 27% of them singletons. The sample comprised blood. These receptors all stem from a woman aged 70-85 years in good health. Each CDR3 is given with its conserved first and last residue. The D gene is left open where the match is weak. The size field is filled for only some rows; it gives once, few, many or a size class.

j_gene,d_gene,v_gene,abundance,CDR3nt,CDR3aa
TRBJ2-5,-,TRBV20-1,-,TGCAGTGCTCTACTTGGAGGAAGGCAAGAGACCCAGTACTTC,CSALLGGRQETQYF
TRBJ2-7,-,TRBV6-1,few,TGTGCCAGCAGTGCAGTCTACGAGCAGTACTTC,CASSAVYEQYF
TRBJ2-4,-,TRBV20-1,-,TGCAGTGCTACCGGCATACAAGGACTAGCCAAAAACATTCAGTACTTC,CSATGIQGLAKNIQYF
TRBJ1-1,-,TRBV5-1,few,TGCGCCAGCCGGGCTCACCTGGAGGCTTTCTTT,CASRAHLEAFF
TRBJ1-4,TRBD1,TRBV20-1,few,TGCAGTGCTGTCTCAGGGGGAATCAGAAAACTGTTTTTT,CSAVSGGIRKLFF
TRBJ2-3,TRBD2,TRBV30,-,TGTGCCTCGCTAGCGGGGGTCCTCCGCACAGATACGCAGTATTTT,CASLAGVLRTDTQYF
TRBJ2-3,TRBD2,TRBV29-1,-,TGCAGCGTTGAAATAGCGGGAGCAAAAGATACGCAGTATTTT,CSVEIAGAKDTQYF
TRBJ2-5,-,TRBV7-7,few,TGTGCTAGCAGCCCCAATCCCGGGAAGACCCAGTACTTC,CASSPNPGKTQYF
TRBJ2-1,TRBD2,TRBV20-1,few,TGCAGTGCTAGAACCAATAGCGGGGGGGGCAATGAGCAGTTCTTC,CSARTNSGGGNEQFF
TRBJ2-1,-,TRBV7-2,-,TGTGCCAGCAGCGCGTCCAGGCTGGGCGGGCAGTTCTTC,CASSASRLGGQFF
TRBJ2-5,TRBD1,TRBV7-2,few,TGTGCCAGCAGCTTAGGCGGGACAGGGGAACAAGAGACCCAGTACTTC,CASSLGGTGEQETQYF
TRBJ1-2,-,TRBV18,few,TGTGCCAGCTCACCGTCCCAGGGGCTGATCTATGGCTACACCTTC,CASSPSQGLIYGYTF
TRBJ2-5,TRBD2,TRBV4-2,-,TGTGCCAGCAGCCAAGATCGGGGGGGCCAAGAGACCCAGTACTTC,CASSQDRGGQETQYF
TRBJ2-7,-,TRBV27,-,TGTGCCAGCAGTCCCGGTGTGGACGAGCAGTACTTC,CASSPGVDEQYF
TRBJ2-3,TRBD2,TRBV6-2/TRBV6-3,few,TGTGCCAGCAGTCGACACCGTCCCGGGACTAGCGATATGGCAGATACGCAGTATTTT,CASSRHRPGTSDMADTQYF
TRBJ2-5,TRBD2,TRBV28,few,TGTGCCAGCAGTCCGCAGAACCCTAGCGGGAGGATGAAAGAGACCCAGTACTTC,CASSPQNPSGRMKETQYF
TRBJ2-1,-,TRBV9,few,TGTGCCAGCAGCGACGACGCGTATGAGCAGTTCTTC,CASSDDAYEQFF
TRBJ2-1,TRBD2,TRBV4-3,-,TGCGCCAGCAGCCAAGAGAACATCCAGCGGGGGGGAAGGGGCAATGAGCAGTTCTTC,CASSQENIQRGGRGNEQFF
TRBJ2-5,-,TRBV18,-,TGTGCCAGCTCACCCGGGGTACAACAAGAGACCCAGTACTTC,CASSPGVQQETQYF
TRBJ1-5,TRBD1,TRBV6-5,-,TGTGCCAGCAGTCGGGACAGTCTTGGCAATCAGCCCCAGCATTTT,CASSRDSLGNQPQHF
TRBJ1-4,-,TRBV20-1,-,TGCAGTGCTCTAGGGTCGGGGCCCAGAAAGACTAATGAAAAACTGTTTTTT,CSALGSGPRKTNEKLFF
TRBJ2-7,TRBD1,TRBV6-5,few,TGTGCCAGCAGTTACTCCAACAGGGGGAAATACGAGCAGTACTTC,CASSYSNRGKYEQYF
TRBJ2-7,-,TRBV7-2,many,TGTGCCAGCAGTTCCCAGAGCTCCTACGAGCAGTACTTC,CASSSQSSYEQYF
TRBJ2-7,-,TRBV5-1,-,TGCGCCAGCAGCTTAACGGGGGGCCAAGCTGAGCAGTACTTC,CASSLTGGQAEQYF
TRBJ2-1,-,TRBV5-1,-,TGCGCCAGCAGCTTGGATGTGCACTCCTACAATGAGCAGTTCTTC,CASSLDVHSYNEQFF
TRBJ2-5,-,TRBV14,-,TGTGCCAGCAGCCGACAGGAAGTGCAGTACTTC,CASSRQEVQYF
TRBJ2-2,-,TRBV5-6,-,TGTGCCAGCAGCGAGGCAGGCGCCGGGGAGCTGTTTTTT,CASSEAGAGELFF
TRBJ2-7,-,TRBV5-1,few,TGCGCCAGCAGCTTGGAAGCGATGGGCTCCTACGAGCAGTACTTC,CASSLEAMGSYEQYF
TRBJ1-4,TRBD1,TRBV7-2,-,TGTGCCAGCAGCCCACAACAGGGGGTTCGCGAAAAACTGTTGTTT,CASSPQQGVREKLLF
TRBJ1-1,TRBD1,TRBV29-1,-,TGCAGCGGGGTGACAGGGATGAACACTGAAGCTTTCTTT,CSGVTGMNTEAFF
TRBJ1-2,-,TRBV10-3,many,TGTGCCATCAGTGAGTCAGCCGACTATGGCTACACCTTC,CAISESADYGYTF